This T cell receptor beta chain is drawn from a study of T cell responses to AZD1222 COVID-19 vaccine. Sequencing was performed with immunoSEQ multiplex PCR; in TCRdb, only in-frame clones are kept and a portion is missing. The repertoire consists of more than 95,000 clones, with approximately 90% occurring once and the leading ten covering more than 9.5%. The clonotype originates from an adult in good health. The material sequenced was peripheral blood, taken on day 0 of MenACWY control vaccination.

CDR3 amino acids: CASSLTSGKSTDTQYF. The CDR3 DNA sequence: TGTGCCAGCAGCTTAACTAGCGGGAAAAGCACAGATACGCAGTATTTT. The V gene is TRBV7-9, the J gene TRBJ2-3; TRBD2 aligns across 10 bases. Germline assignment: CDR1 SEHNR and CDR2 FQNEAQ (reference sequence). CDR3 length: 16 residues. J gave up 0 bases and V 2 bases, and 2 bases lay outside the gene matches.